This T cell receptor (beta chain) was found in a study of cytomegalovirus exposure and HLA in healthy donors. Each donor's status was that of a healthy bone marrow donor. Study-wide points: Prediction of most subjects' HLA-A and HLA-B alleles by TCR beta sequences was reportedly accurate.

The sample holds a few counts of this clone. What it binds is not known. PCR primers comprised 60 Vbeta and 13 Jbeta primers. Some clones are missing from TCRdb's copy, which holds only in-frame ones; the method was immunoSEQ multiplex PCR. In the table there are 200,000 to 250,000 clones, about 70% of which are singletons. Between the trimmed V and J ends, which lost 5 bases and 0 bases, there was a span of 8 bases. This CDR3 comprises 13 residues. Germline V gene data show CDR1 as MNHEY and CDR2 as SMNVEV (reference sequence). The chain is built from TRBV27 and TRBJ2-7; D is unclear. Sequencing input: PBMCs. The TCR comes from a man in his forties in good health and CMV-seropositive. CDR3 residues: CASSPTNSYEQYF. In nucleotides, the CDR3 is TGTGCCAGCAGTCCGACAAACTCCTACGAGCAGTACTTC.